This T cell receptor beta chain was identified in a study of blood T cell repertoires in COVID-19. About the study: Sources were T cells, B-cell-depleted T cells, or PBMCs; the material itself was cDNA or gDNA.

V was clipped by 7 bases and J by 4 bases, with 10 bases between them. Germline V gives CDR1 SGHTA, CDR2 FQGNSA. This CDR3 region has 13 residues. Individuals drawn from around 25 US areas were roughly 18 to 95 years old. Participant-reported clinical history was the basis for cohort assignment. Resolution of symptoms, clearance, or two negative PCRs was present in recovered Cohort 3 donors. Data came from immunoSEQ multiplex PCR; TCRdb stores just in-frame clones and leaves some out. The sample consists of 300,000 or so clones, about nine tenths of them appearing once. The chain links TRBV7-2 to TRBJ2-2; D perhaps matches TRBD1 (6 bases). The sequence derives from a man between 60 and 75 years old who had recovered from COVID-19. Material for sequencing was PBMCs or T cells enriched from blood (not recorded which). The CDR3 DNA follows: TGTGCCAGCATCGGACAGCCCACCGGGGAGCTGTTTTTT. Its translation is CASIGQPTGELFF.